This section outlines one T cell receptor beta chain sequence together with its context. Its antigen target is currently unknown. Qualities for individual bases were not recorded, and no much larger clone is one base off. TCRbeta CDR3 regions were amplified from genomic DNA by means of the immunoSEQ Assay, a bias-controlled multiplex PCR. The study's own analysis went as follows. The number of nucleated cells in each sample was estimated by amplification of reference gene primers within the assay. To quantify the absolute abundance of each unique TCRbeta CDR3 rearrangement, sequence reads were collapsed and filtered. Productive Simpson clonality was computed per sample as the square root of Simpson's diversity index over productive rearrangements. Here the immuneACCESS table is served through TCRdb, limited to in-frame sequences with V and J called. Missing clones are a known gap in these copies; in checked studies unresolved V genes cover under half, and the rest lacks a known reason. That table gives V, J and clone size, and the DNA gave D and trimming. The sample contains 15,000 to 20,000 clones, just over 85% of them found a single time. The ten largest account for less than 3% of the sample.

This entry is derived from a study of blood T cell repertoires in COVID-19 (dated by TCRdb to about 2020). Context from the whole study: The collaborator samples originated in the United States, Italy and Spain and spanned the acute and convalescent phases of COVID-19. Where HLA class I and class II types were available, the types were taken from metadata supplied by the sample provider, not from assay-based typing. The samples were drawn from the first 160 participants of the ongoing ImmuneRACE study and from some 1,300 subjects provided by 6 global collaborators. The repertoires were made available in a free public database intended to serve as a resource for research on the immune response to SARS-CoV-2. Deeply sampled blood TCRbeta repertoires from subjects exposed to, actively infected with, or recovered from COVID-19 were included in the dataset. The material from the prospective study consisted of cDNA or gDNA derived from T cells, B-cell-depleted T cells, or PBMCs. The sample metadata nearly always contained a de-identified subject ID, COVID-19 status, age in years and sex. What the authors observed across the whole study: The quantity of clinical and demographic metadata differed by source and by participant and was supplied without curation.

Each collaborating institution followed its own protocols to collect whole blood in K2EDTA tubes. For TCRbeta analysis, collaborators shipped samples in one of three forms: frozen whole blood, isolated PBMCs, or DNA extracted from either of those sample types. In the germline V gene, CDR1 corresponds to SGHRS and CDR2 to YFSETQ. The trim is 0 bases for V and 1 base for J, with a gap of 6 bases between the germline ends. There are 14 amino acids in the CDR3, from cysteine to phenylalanine inclusive. Only the CDR3 portion is preserved as DNA: 42 bases, with reading frame beginning at the first base. The source of this sequence is a human donor in a cohort sampled during active COVID-19. This receptor chain uses TRBV5-1 and TRBJ2-3; a confident D gene designation cannot be given. Sequencing input: peripheral blood. Here the CDR3 is given as CASSLDPGTDTQYF. The DNA reads TGCGCCAGCAGCTTGGACCCGGGCACAGATACGCAGTATTTT. The variable domain in full, with residues beyond the CDR3 obtained from the reference TRBV5-1 and TRBJ2-3 genes, is KAGVTQTPRYLIKTRGQQVTLSCSPISGHRSVSWYQQTPGQGLQFLFEYFSETQRNKGNFPGRFSGRQFSNSRSEMNVSTLELGDSALYLCASSLDPGTDTQYFGPGTRLTVL.